The 26 T cell receptor beta chains given below trace back to one sample, sequenced in a study of cytomegalovirus exposure and HLA in healthy donors. Use of 60 Vbeta and 13 Jbeta primers characterized the PCR. Clones were sequenced by immunoSEQ multiplex PCR, and TCRdb holds only the in-frame ones, with some missing. This sample yields approximately 180,000 clones, of which almost 80% are seen a single time; 6.3% belongs to the top ten. The sequenced material came from PBMCs. These receptors were collected from a man in his forties in good health and CMV-seropositive.

The J gene is TRBJ2-1, the V gene TRBV29-1; 14 nucleotides align to TRBD2. The CDR3 spans 15 residues. The germline CDR1 and CDR2 sequences are SQVTM and ANQGSEA. Trimming cost V 8 bases and J 9 bases; bases outside gene matches: 12. Here the CDR3 reads CSLRPGLAGVGEQFF. The CDR3 coding sequence is TGCAGCTTACGACCGGGACTAGCGGGAGTCGGTGAGCAGTTCTTC.

The sample holds one count of this clone. This chain links TRBV6-5 with TRBJ1-1; a weak D match, TRBD1 (5 bases). Germline loops: CDR1 MNHEY, CDR2 SVGAGI. V dropped 0 bases and J dropped 0 bases, with 8 bases sitting between them. The CDR3 runs to 15 residues. CDR3 residues: CASSYSEGVNTEAFF. For the CDR3, the DNA is TGTGCCAGCAGTTACTCGGAAGGGGTGAACACTGAAGCTTTCTTT.

The genes are TRBV5-6 and TRBJ1-2; 8 bases line up with TRBD1. Germline V CDR1 and CDR2: SGHDT, YYEEEE. The ends lost 4 bases at V and 4 bases at J; junction bases unmatched: 3. The CDR3 is 13 residues long. The CDR3 here is CASSMDRAYGYTF. CDR3 DNA sequence: TGTGCCAGCAGCATGGACAGGGCCTATGGCTACACCTTC. Full variable domain (rest looked up from reference TRBV5-6 and TRBJ1-2): DAGVTQSPTHLIKTRGQQVTLRCSPKSGHDTVSWYQQALGQGPQFIFQYYEEEERQRGNFPDRFSGHQFPNYSSELNVNALLLGDSALYLCASSMDRAYGYTFGSGTRLTVV.

V and J are TRBV15 and TRBJ2-1; 11 nucleotides line up with TRBD2. CDR1 is LNHNV, CDR2 YYDKDF, per germline (reference sequence). The CDR3 runs to 18 residues. Trimming at V came to 4 bases and at J to 4 bases, leaving 12 bases not matched to a gene. The DNA of the CDR3 is TGTGCCACCAGCAACGACTCCTTCGGGACTAGCGGATACAATGAGCAGTTCTTC. Encoded protein: CATSNDSFGTSGYNEQFF.

This clone was detected once. This chain links TRBV28 with TRBJ2-7, with 7 positions matching TRBD1. From germline, CDR1 is MDHEN and CDR2 SYDVKM. This CDR3 has 13 amino acids. The V segment lost 11 bases and the J segment 1 base; nucleotides outside the gene matches: 8. The chain's CDR3 is CAEGARTSYEQYF. CDR3 sequence (DNA): TGTGCCGAGGGGGCGAGGACGTCCTACGAGCAGTACTTC.

J is TRBJ2-7 and V is TRBV5-1; 10 bases line up with TRBD1. V dropped 4 bases and J dropped 0; count of bases not matched to a gene: 1. The CDR3 consists of 14 residues. CDR1 is SGHRS, CDR2 YFSETQ, per germline. CDR3 in amino acids: CASSGQGDSYEQYF. For the CDR3, the DNA is TGCGCCAGCAGCGGACAGGGGGACTCCTACGAGCAGTACTTC.

V usage is TRBV6-1 and J usage is TRBJ2-7; 8 nucleotides align to TRBD2. The CDR3 has 15 amino acids. Germline loops: CDR1 MNHNS, CDR2 SASEGT. Trimming cost V 2 bases and J 3 bases; bases outside gene matches: 6. In DNA form, the CDR3 reads TGTGCCAGCAGTGAAATGGGACTAGTTGACTACGAGCAGTACTTC. Amino acids: CASSEMGLVDYEQYF.

The rearrangement uses TRBV7-2 and TRBJ1-4, with 8 bases matching TRBD1. The CDR3 loop spans 13 amino acids. After removal of 3 bases from V and 14 bases from J, the junction contained 8 bases not matched to a gene. Germline lookup yields CDR1 SGHTA and CDR2 FQGNSA. CDR3 nucleotides: TGTGCCAGCAGCTTCTCCAGATGGACAGGGCTGTTTTTT. Translated: CASSFSRWTGLFF.

The chain recombines TRBV7-8 with TRBJ2-7; 14 nucleotides match TRBD2. Germline loops: CDR1 SGHVS, CDR2 FQNEAQ. V lost 3 bases to trimming and J lost 6 bases; unmatched junction nucleotides: 7. This CDR3 region has 16 residues. CDR3 bases: TGTGCCAGCAGCTTTACGGGACTAGCGGGAGCCCGCGAGCAGTACTTC. It is translated as CASSFTGLAGAREQYF.

This chain joins TRBV7-9 and TRBJ2-2; a possible D gene is TRBD1 (6 bases). CDR1 is SEHNR, CDR2 FQNEAQ, per germline (reference sequence). CDR3 length: 12 amino acids. V lost 4 bases, J lost 8 bases, and 8 bases lay in between. CDR3 residues: CASSSGQGELFF. CDR3 DNA: TGTGCCAGCAGCTCTGGACAGGGGGAGCTGTTTTTT.

This chain links TRBV29-1 with TRBJ2-3, with 11 bases lining up with TRBD2. The V gene end was trimmed by 3 bases and the J gene end by 0 bases; junction bases not matched to a gene: 5. The germline V gene encodes CDR1 SQVTM and CDR2 ANQGSEA. CDR3 length: 16 amino acids. CDR3: CSVDGTSGISTDTQYF. The DNA of the CDR3 is TGCAGCGTTGACGGGACTAGCGGTATTAGCACAGATACGCAGTATTTT.

This clone is a singleton in its sample. The chain uses TRBV5-1 and TRBJ1-1; no firm D call. Germline CDR1 SGHRS, CDR2 YFSETQ. V dropped 8 bases and J dropped 2 bases, with 10 bases sitting between them. This CDR3 spans 12 amino acids. CDR3 residues: CASRNINTEAFF. The CDR3 bases are TGCGCCAGTCGTAACATAAACACTGAAGCTTTCTTT.

The table lists this clone with a few counts. This chain uses TRBV30 with TRBJ1-5; possible D gene TRBD1, 6 bases. The CDR3 contains 15 residues. Germline V CDR1 and CDR2: GTSNPN, SVGIG (reference sequence). Trimming took off 4 bases at V and 4 bases at J, with 17 bases between the two ends. CDR3 DNA sequence: TGTGCCTGGAACCGCAAACAGGGAACGAATCAGCCCCAGCATTTT. Protein sequence: CAWNRKQGTNQPQHF.

The chain is built from TRBV2 and TRBJ2-2, with D maybe TRBD2 (5 bases). V was clipped by 3 bases and J by 5 bases, with 7 bases between them. Looked up from germline, CDR1 is SNHLY and CDR2 is FYNNEI. The CDR3 spans 13 residues. The CDR3 loop reads CASSDRETGELFF. DNA of the CDR3: TGTGCCAGCAGTGACCGGGAAACCGGGGAGCTGTTTTTT.

This clone was detected a few times. This chain joins TRBV5-1 and TRBJ1-3; D unclear. The CDR3 is 15 residues long. The ends were cut back, 0 bases at V and 2 bases at J, with 9 bases in the middle. The germline V gene has CDR1 SGHRS and CDR2 YFSETQ. The CDR3 nucleotides read TGCGCCAGCAGCTTGGTGGCAGGCACTGGAAACACCATATATTTT. Residues: CASSLVAGTGNTIYF.

V and J are TRBV9 and TRBJ2-1, with 8 bases lining up with TRBD2. V was pared by 3 bases and J by 7 bases, with 12 bases of the junction left unmatched. Germline assignment: CDR1 SGDLS and CDR2 YYNGEE. The CDR3 loop spans 16 amino acids. The CDR3, as DNA: TGTGCCAGCAGCGCCTTCGATAGCGGGATGGTTAATGAGCAGTTCTTC. Residues: CASSAFDSGMVNEQFF.

This sequence joins TRBV29-1 and TRBJ2-1, with a weak D call TRBD2 (5 bases). The V and J ends lost 5 bases and 9 bases respectively, with 11 bases between them. CDR3 length: 11 amino acids. Germline lookup yields CDR1 SQVTM and CDR2 ANQGSEA. DNA for the CDR3: TGCAGCGTTCCAAAAGGAGGTGAGCAGTTCTTC. This translates into CSVPKGGEQFF.

The V gene is TRBV6-4, the J gene TRBJ2-3, with a weak D call TRBD1 (6 bases). V was pared by 3 bases and J by 2 bases, with 12 bases between. In germline, CDR1 is MRHNA, CDR2 SNTAGT. The CDR3 is 15 amino acids. CDR3: CASSEDRSTTDTQYF. CDR3 bases: TGTGCCAGCAGTGAAGACAGGTCGACCACAGATACGCAGTATTTT.

CDR3 sequence: CASSLIQGAYEQFF. CDR3 coding DNA: TGTGCCAGCAGCTTAATACAGGGGGCCTATGAGCAGTTCTTC. This sequence joins TRBV7-9 and TRBJ2-1; TRBD1 aligns across 9 bases. The length of the CDR3 is 14 residues. In germline, CDR1 is SEHNR, CDR2 FQNEAQ (reference sequence). The J segment lost 8 bases and the V segment lost 2 bases, leaving 4 bases of the junction unmatched.

The V and J genes are TRBV6-1 and TRBJ2-7; D unresolved. In germline, CDR1 is MNHNS, CDR2 SASEGT. There are 15 residues in the CDR3. V shed 2 bases and J shed 0 bases, with 11 bases lying between them. The CDR3 DNA is TGTGCCAGCAGTGAATTATACACCCACTCCTACGAGCAGTACTTC. Its protein is CASSELYTHSYEQYF.

This clone was observed a handful of times. This rearrangement joins TRBV6-5 to TRBJ2-7, with 7 bases that match TRBD2. The V gene end was trimmed by 4 bases and the J gene end by 0 bases; junction bases not matched to a gene: 6. Germline values: CDR1 MNHEY, CDR2 SVGAGI. This CDR3 spans 15 amino acids. In nucleotides, the CDR3 is TGTGCCAGCAGTTTACTTGGCGGGAGCTCCTACGAGCAGTACTTC. It translates to CASSLLGGSSYEQYF.

The chain is built from TRBV6-1 and TRBJ2-1; D unclear. Germline assignment: CDR1 MNHNS and CDR2 SASEGT. The CDR3 consists of 12 residues. V dropped 0 bases and J dropped 6 bases, with 3 bases sitting between them. As DNA, the CDR3 is TGTGCCAGCAGTGAAGCGGCCAATGAGCAGTTCTTC. Residues: CASSEAANEQFF.

This clone was found a few times. This rearrangement joins TRBV18 to TRBJ1-5; D may be TRBD1 (5 bases). Germline-derived CDR1 and CDR2 are KGHSH and LQKENI. The CDR3 is 16 residues long. The ends were cut back, 2 bases at V and 7 bases at J, with 18 bases in the middle. CDR3 bases: TGTGCCAGCTCACCATCCATTGGAAACACAGGACAGCCCCAGCATTTT. Translation gives CASSPSIGNTGQPQHF.

The V and J genes are TRBV5-1 and TRBJ1-1; 7 nucleotides line up with TRBD1. The CDR3 has 12 residues. Germline V gene data show CDR1 as SGHRS and CDR2 as YFSETQ. The V and J ends lost 4 bases and 6 bases, in that order; junction bases with no gene match: 3. The CDR3 DNA follows: TGCGCCAGCAGCACGACAGGGTCTGAAGCTTTCTTT. Translation gives CASSTTGSEAFF.

The J gene is TRBJ2-3, the V gene TRBV2; perhaps TRBD1 as D (5 bases). The CDR3 sequence is 14 residues long. Trimming left V 3 bases short and J 2 bases short, with 9 bases between. Germline V CDR1 and CDR2: SNHLY, FYNNEI. CDR3 residues: CASSEQGSTDTQYF. The CDR3 DNA reads TGTGCCAGCAGTGAGCAGGGATCCACAGATACGCAGTATTTT. The full variable domain, its missing parts supplied by reference TRBV2 and TRBJ2-3, is EPEVTQTPSHQVTQMGQEVILRCVPISNHLYFYWYRQILGQKVEFLVSFYNNEISEKSEIFDDQFSVERPDGSNFTLKIRSTKLEDSAMYFCASSEQGSTDTQYFGPGTRLTVL.

V and J are TRBV7-6 and TRBJ1-1; a possible D gene is TRBD1 (6 bases). With 4 bases removed from V and 1 base from J, the gap between germline ends came to 7 bases. The CDR3 totals 13 residues. Germline assignment: CDR1 SGHVS and CDR2 FNYEAQ. CDR3 sequence (DNA): TGTGCCAGCAGCTCACAGGGGAACACTGAAGCTTTCTTT. This gives the protein CASSSQGNTEAFF.